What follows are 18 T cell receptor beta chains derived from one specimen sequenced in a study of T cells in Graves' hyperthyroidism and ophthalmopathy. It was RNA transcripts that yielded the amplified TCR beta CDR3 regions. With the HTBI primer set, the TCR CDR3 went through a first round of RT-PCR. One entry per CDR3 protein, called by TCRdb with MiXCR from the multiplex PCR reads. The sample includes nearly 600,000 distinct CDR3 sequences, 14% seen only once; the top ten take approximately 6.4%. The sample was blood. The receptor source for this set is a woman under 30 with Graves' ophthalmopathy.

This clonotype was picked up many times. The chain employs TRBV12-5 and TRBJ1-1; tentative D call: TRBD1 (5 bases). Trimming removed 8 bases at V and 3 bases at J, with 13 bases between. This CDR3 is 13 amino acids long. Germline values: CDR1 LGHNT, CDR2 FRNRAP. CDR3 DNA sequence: TGTGCTAGTAAACAGGAAATAGACACTGAAGCTTTCTTT. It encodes CASKQEIDTEAFF.

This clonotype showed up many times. CDR3 sequence: CASSLMLGGDNQPQHF. CDR3 bases: TGTGCCAGCAGCTTAATGTTAGGGGGTGACAATCAGCCCCAGCATTTT. The rearrangement links TRBV11-2 to TRBJ1-5; D may be TRBD1 (6 bases). The germline CDR1 and CDR2 sequences are SGHAT and FQNNGV. V lost 2 bases to trimming and J lost 3 bases, with 14 bases between them. CDR3 size: 16 residues.

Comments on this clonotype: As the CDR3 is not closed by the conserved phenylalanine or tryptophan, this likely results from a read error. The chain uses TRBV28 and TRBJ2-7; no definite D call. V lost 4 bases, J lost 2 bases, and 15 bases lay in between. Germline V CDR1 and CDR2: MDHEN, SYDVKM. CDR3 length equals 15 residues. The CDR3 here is CASSSFKTNPYEQYS. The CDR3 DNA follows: TGTGCCAGCAGTTCATTCAAGACAAACCCCTACGAGCAGTACTCC.

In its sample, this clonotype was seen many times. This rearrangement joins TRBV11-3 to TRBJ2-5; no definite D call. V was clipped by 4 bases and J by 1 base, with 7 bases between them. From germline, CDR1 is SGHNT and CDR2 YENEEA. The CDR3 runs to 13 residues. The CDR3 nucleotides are TGTGCCAGCAGCTCATCAACCCAAGAGACCCAGTACTTC. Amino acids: CASSSSTQETQYF.

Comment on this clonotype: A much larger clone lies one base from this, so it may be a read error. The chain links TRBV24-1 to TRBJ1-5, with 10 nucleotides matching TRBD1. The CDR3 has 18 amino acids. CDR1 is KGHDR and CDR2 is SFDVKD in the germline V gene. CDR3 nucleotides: TGTGCCACCAGTTCCGGGACAGGGGTATTGGTGAGCAGTCAGCCCCAGCATTTT. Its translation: CATSSGTGVLVSSQPQHF.

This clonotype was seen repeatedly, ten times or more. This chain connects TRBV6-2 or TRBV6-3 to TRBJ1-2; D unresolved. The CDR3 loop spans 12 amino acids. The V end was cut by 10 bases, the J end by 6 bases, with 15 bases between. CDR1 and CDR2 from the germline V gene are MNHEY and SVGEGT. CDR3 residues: CATSRREDGYTF. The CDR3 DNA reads TGTGCCACGAGCCGCCGGGAGGATGGCTACACCTTC.

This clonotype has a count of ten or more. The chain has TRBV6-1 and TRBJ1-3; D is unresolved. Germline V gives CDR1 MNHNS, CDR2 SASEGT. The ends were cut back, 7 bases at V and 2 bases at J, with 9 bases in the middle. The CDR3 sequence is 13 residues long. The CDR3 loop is CASTFDPGNTIYF. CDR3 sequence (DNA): TGTGCCAGCACCTTTGACCCTGGAAACACCATATATTTT.

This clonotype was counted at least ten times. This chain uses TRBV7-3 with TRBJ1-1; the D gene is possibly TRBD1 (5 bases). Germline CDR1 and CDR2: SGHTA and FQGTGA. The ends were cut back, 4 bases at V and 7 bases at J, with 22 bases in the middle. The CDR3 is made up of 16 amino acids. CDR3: CASSSGPGRTAREAFF. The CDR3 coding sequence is TGTGCCAGCAGCTCTGGACCGGGACGTACCGCGCGTGAAGCTTTCTTT.

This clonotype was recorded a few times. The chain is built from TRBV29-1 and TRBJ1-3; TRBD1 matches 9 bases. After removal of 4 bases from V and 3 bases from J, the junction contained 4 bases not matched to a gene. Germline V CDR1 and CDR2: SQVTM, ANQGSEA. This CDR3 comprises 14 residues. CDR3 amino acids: CSVVGTGFGNTIYF. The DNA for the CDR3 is TGCAGCGTTGTAGGGACAGGGTTTGGAAACACCATATATTTT. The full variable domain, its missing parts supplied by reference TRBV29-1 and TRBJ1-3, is SAVISQKPSRDICQRGTSLTIQCQVDSQVTMMFWYRQQPGQSLTLIATANQGSEATYESGFVIDKFPISRPNLTFSTLTVSNMSPEDSSIYLCSVVGTGFGNTIYFGEGSWLTVV.

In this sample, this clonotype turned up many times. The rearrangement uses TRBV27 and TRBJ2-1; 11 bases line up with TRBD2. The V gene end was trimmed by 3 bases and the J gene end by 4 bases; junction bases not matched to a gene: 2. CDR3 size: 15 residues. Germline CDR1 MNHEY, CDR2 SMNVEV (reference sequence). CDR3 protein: CASSFGTSGYNEQFF. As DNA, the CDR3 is TGTGCCAGCAGTTTTGGGACTAGCGGATACAATGAGCAGTTCTTC.

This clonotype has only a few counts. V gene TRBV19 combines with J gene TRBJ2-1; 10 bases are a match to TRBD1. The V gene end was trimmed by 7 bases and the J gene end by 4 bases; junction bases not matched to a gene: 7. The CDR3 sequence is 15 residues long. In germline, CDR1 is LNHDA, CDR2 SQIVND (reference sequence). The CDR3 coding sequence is TGTGCCAGTAACGGGGGGGACAGGGGATACAATGAGCAGTTCTTC. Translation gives CASNGGDRGYNEQFF. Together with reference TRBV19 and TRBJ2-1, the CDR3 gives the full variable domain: DGGITQSPKYLFRKEGQNVTLSCEQNLNHDAMYWYRQDPGQGLRLIYYSQIVNDFQKGDIAEGYSVSREKKESFPLTVTSAQKNPTAFYLCASNGGDRGYNEQFFGPGTRLTVL.

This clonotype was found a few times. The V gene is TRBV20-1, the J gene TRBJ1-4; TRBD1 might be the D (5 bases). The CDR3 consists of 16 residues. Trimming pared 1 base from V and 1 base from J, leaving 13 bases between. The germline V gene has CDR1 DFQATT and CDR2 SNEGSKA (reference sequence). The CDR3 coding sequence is TGCAGTGCTAGAGTCGGTCAGGGATTAACTAATGAAAAACTGTTTTTT. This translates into CSARVGQGLTNEKLFF.

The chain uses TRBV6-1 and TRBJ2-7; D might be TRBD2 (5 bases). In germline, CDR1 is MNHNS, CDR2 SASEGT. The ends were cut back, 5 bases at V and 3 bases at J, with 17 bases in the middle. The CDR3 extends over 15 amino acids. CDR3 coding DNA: TGTGCCAGCAGTCCCCGGAGTAGCGCGGGCTACGAGCAGTACTTC. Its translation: CASSPRSSAGYEQYF.

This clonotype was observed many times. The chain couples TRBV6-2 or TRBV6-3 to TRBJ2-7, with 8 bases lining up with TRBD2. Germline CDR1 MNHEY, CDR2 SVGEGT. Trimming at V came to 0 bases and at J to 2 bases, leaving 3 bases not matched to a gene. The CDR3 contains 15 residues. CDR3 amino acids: CASSYSTSAAYEQYF. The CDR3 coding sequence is TGTGCCAGCAGTTACTCGACTAGCGCAGCCTACGAGCAGTACTTC.

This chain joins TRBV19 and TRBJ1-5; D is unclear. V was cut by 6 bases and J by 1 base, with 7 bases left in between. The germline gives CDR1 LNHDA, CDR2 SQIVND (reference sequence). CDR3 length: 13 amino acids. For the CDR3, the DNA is TGTGCCAGTAGACTGGGGAGCAATCAGCCCCAGCATTTT. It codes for CASRLGSNQPQHF.

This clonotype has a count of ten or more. In DNA, the CDR3 is TGTGCCAGCTCGCCGACACGTAACTACGAGCAGTACTTC. This gives the protein CASSPTRNYEQYF. J is TRBJ2-7 and V is TRBV18; D call uncertain. The V end was cut by 6 bases, the J end by 3 bases, with 12 bases between. Germline assignment: CDR1 KGHSH and CDR2 LQKENI. This CDR3 spans 13 amino acids. Combining the CDR3 with reference TRBV18 and TRBJ2-7 gives the whole variable domain NAGVMQNPRHLVRRRGQEARLRCSPMKGHSHVYWYRQLPEEGLKFMVYLQKENIIDESGMPKERFSAEFPKEGPSILRIQQVVRGDSAAYFCASSPTRNYEQYFGPGTRLTVT.

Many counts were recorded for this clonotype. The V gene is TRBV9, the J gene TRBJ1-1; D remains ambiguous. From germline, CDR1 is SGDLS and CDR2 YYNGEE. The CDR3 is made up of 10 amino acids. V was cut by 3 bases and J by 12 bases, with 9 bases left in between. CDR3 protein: CASSGEQTFF. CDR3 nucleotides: TGTGCCAGCAGCGGGGAACAAACTTTCTTT.

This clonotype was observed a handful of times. The CDR3 sequence: CASSLRAKNIQYF. CDR3 nucleotide sequence: TGTGCCAGCAGCTTAAGGGCCAAAAACATTCAGTACTTC. The chain is built from TRBV13 and TRBJ2-4; D call uncertain. The V gene's germline CDR1 is PRHDT and CDR2 FYEKMQ (reference sequence). The germline V and J ends were trimmed by 2 bases and 1 base, with 3 bases remaining between them. The CDR3 runs to 13 residues.